The rows below give T cell receptor beta chains drawn from one sample of a study of post-analysis software for immune sequencing data. TCRdb processed the PCR reads anew with MiXCR; each CDR3 protein has one entry. Here the sample spans 750,000 to 950,000 distinct CDR3 sequences, around 50% being singletons. Sequenced: blood. These receptor sequences come from a girl aged 5-17 years with multiple sclerosis. The CDR3 runs from the conserved cysteine through the conserved F or W.

length	V	J	CDR3
14	TRBV15	TRBJ1-1	CATSRDPVNTEAFF
14	TRBV24-1	TRBJ2-3	CAIQGPLHTDTQYF
17	TRBV5-1	TRBJ2-3	CASSLGLQGAGTDTQYF
15	TRBV3-1	TRBJ2-7	CASSQSPTPSYEQYF
16	TRBV7-6	TRBJ2-7	CASSLEVAGASYEQYF
16	TRBV5-1	TRBJ1-5	CASSLGGTSSNQPQHF
15	TRBV5-1	TRBJ1-2	CASSLESGSNYGYTF
14	TRBV7-2	TRBJ2-7	CASSLVLAVYEQYF
16	TRBV5-1	TRBJ2-3	CASSLRPESVADTQYF
15	TRBV9	TRBJ1-2	CASSVPGQGAPGYTF
14	TRBV15	TRBJ2-5	CATSLARAQETQYF
17	TRBV19	TRBJ1-2	CASNFRATRTDNYGYTF
17	TRBV20-1	TRBJ2-1	CSAAKSYSFSSYNEQFF
13	TRBV20-1	TRBJ2-7	CSAGRDTSYEQYF
13	TRBV5-5	TRBJ1-6	CASTDSPNSPLHF
15	TRBV3-1	TRBJ2-1	CASSLNSNSGRAAFF
11	TRBV12-3/TRBV12-4	TRBJ2-1	CASSSRTAGFF
17	TRBV18	TRBJ2-1	CASSPPILAGVLHEQFF
13	TRBV20-1	TRBJ2-7	CSARGYTGFEQYF
14	TRBV29-1	TRBJ1-2	CSVKGQSTNYGYTF
16	TRBV29-1	TRBJ2-6	CSVVLEGALGANVLTF